These T cell receptor beta chains were read from a single sample in a study of cytomegalovirus exposure and HLA in healthy donors. The method was immunoSEQ multiplex PCR; TCRdb's version includes in-frame clones alone and lacks a portion of them. Counted here are some 93,000 clones, approximately 80% occurring once; the ten biggest clones make up approximately 3%. Sequencing input: PBMCs. The receptors shown here come from a woman in her forties in good health and CMV-seronegative. Both conserved end residues are part of each CDR3. The D gene is left open where the match is weak. The listing skips clone size in some rows; elsewhere it reads once, few, many or a size class.

CDR3 protein,CDR3 DNA,V gene,J gene,clone size,D gene
CASSQQGKSGELFF,TGTGCCAGCAGCCAACAGGGGAAGTCCGGGGAGCTGTTTTTT,TRBV4-2,TRBJ2-2,NA,NA
CASSPRGVVTDTQYF,TGTGCCAGCAGCCCCCGCGGGGTTGTAACAGATACGCAGTATTTT,TRBV9,TRBJ2-3,few,NA
CASSLFRIAGDYEQYF,TGTGCCAGCAGCCTATTTAGGATAGCGGGTGATTACGAGCAGTACTTC,TRBV11-2,TRBJ2-7,NA,TRBD2
CATWALANTEAFF,TGTGCCACTTGGGCCCTTGCCAACACTGAAGCTTTCTTT,TRBV6-5,TRBJ1-1,NA,NA
CASSQGLGSNQPQHF,TGTGCCAGCAGCCAGGGGTTGGGCTCTAATCAGCCCCAGCATTTT,TRBV7-6,TRBJ1-5,NA,NA
CASSLKVKPGQGQGAKNIQYF,TGTGCCAGCAGCTTAAAGGTCAAGCCGGGACAGGGCCAAGGGGCCAAAAACATTCAGTACTTC,TRBV7-3,TRBJ2-4,NA,TRBD1
CASSLGGGDSEAFF,TGTGCCAGCAGCTTAGGTGGGGGGGATTCTGAAGCTTTCTTT,TRBV11-3,TRBJ1-1,NA,NA
CASSPAGGSSTDTQYF,TGTGCCAGCAGTCCAGCGGGCGGCTCTAGCACAGATACGCAGTATTTT,TRBV5-6,TRBJ2-3,NA,NA
CASSLRDSNTEAFF,TGTGCCAGCAGTCTCCGGGACTCGAACACTGAAGCTTTCTTT,TRBV27,TRBJ1-1,NA,NA
CASSPLGVAGANVLTF,TGTGCCAGCTCACCCCTGGGAGTAGCTGGGGCCAACGTCCTGACTTTC,TRBV18,TRBJ2-6,NA,NA
CASSATGVGNQPQHF,TGTGCCAGCAGTGCTACAGGGGTTGGCAATCAGCCCCAGCATTTT,TRBV6-1,TRBJ1-5,NA,TRBD1
CASGWGYTEAFF,TGTGCCAGTGGATGGGGCTACACTGAAGCTTTCTTT,TRBV6-6,TRBJ1-1,many,NA
CASSLDRGEQYF,TGTGCCAGCAGTTTAGACAGGGGCGAGCAGTACTTC,TRBV6-5,TRBJ2-7,medium-sized,TRBD1